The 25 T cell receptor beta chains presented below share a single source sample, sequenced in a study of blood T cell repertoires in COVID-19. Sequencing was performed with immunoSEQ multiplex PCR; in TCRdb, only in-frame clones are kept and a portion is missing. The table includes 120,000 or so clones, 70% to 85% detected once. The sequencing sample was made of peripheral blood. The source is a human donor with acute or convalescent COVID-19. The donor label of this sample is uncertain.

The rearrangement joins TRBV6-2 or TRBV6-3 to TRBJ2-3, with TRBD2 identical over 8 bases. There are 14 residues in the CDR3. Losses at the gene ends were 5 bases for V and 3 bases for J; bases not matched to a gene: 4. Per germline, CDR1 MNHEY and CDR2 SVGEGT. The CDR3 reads CASSRAGVTDTQYF. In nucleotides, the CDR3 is TGTGCCAGCAGTAGAGCGGGGGTTACAGATACGCAGTATTTT.

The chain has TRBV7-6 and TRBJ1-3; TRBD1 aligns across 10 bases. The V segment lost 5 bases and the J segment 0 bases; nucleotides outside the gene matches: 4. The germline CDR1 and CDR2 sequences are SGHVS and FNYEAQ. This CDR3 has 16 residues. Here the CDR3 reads CASSPRQGASGNTIYF. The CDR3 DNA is TGTGCCAGCAGCCCCCGACAGGGGGCCTCTGGAAACACCATATATTTT.

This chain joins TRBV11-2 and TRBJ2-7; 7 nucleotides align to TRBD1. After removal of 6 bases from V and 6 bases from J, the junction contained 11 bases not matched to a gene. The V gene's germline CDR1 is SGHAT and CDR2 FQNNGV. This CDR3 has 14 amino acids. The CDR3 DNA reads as TGTGCCAGCAGGGGCGTTAGGGGGCTTGGCGAGCAGTACTTC. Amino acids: CASRGVRGLGEQYF.

The CDR3 protein is CASTTASNYGYTF. The CDR3 nucleotides read TGCGCCAGCACGACAGCATCGAACTATGGCTACACCTTC. This rearrangement joins TRBV5-1 to TRBJ1-2; D may be TRBD1 (5 bases). The V end lost 6 bases, the J end lost 2 bases, and 11 bases lay between the germline ends. The CDR3 runs to 13 residues. Germline values: CDR1 SGHRS, CDR2 YFSETQ.

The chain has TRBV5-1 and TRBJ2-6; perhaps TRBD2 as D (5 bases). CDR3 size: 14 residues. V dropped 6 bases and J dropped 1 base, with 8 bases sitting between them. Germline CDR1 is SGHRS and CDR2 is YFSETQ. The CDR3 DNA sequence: TGCGCCAGCACCGAGGGTTCTGGGGCCAACGTCCTGACTTTC. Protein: CASTEGSGANVLTF.

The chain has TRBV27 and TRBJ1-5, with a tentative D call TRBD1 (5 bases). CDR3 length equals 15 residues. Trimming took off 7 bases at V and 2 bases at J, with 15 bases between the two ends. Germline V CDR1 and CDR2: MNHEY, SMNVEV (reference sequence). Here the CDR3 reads CASNSGGAGNQPQHF. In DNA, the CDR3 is TGTGCCAGCAATTCGGGGGGAGCGGGCAATCAGCCCCAGCATTTT.

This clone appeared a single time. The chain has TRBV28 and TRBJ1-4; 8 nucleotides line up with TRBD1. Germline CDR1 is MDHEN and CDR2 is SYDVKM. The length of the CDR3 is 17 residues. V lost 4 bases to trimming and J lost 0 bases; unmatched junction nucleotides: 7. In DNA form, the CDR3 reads TGTGCCAGCAGTTCCTCTGGACAGGGTGCAACTAATGAAAAACTGTTTTTT. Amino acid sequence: CASSSSGQGATNEKLFF.

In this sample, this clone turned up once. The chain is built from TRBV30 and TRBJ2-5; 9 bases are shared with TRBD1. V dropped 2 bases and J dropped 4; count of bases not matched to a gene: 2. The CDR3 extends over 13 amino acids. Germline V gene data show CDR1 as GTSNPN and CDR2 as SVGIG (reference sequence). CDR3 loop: CAWSHRGRETQYF. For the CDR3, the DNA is TGTGCCTGGAGTCACAGGGGGCGAGAGACCCAGTACTTC.

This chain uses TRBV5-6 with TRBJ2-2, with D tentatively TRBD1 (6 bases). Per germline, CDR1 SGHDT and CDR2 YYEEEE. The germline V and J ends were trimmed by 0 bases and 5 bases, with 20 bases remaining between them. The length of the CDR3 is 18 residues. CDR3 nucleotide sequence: TGTGCCAGCAGCTTGGTCAGGGGAAGGGTGACAGGTACCGGGGAGCTGTTTTTT. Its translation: CASSLVRGRVTGTGELFF.

The CDR3 spells CASSPTGSQETQYF. The CDR3 DNA sequence: TGTGCCAGCTCACCGACAGGTTCGCAAGAGACCCAGTACTTC. V gene TRBV18 combines with J gene TRBJ2-5; D might be TRBD1 (6 bases). CDR1 KGHSH and CDR2 LQKENI come from the germline V gene. The CDR3 covers 14 residues. The germline V and J ends were trimmed by 3 bases and 2 bases, with 10 bases remaining between them.

The CDR3 DNA reads as TGTGCCAGTAGCAGGGCAGGGGAAAACTATGGCTACACCTTC. Translation gives CASSRAGENYGYTF. The chain combines TRBV19 with TRBJ1-2; tentatively, D is TRBD1 (6 bases). The CDR3 runs 14 residues. The germline gives CDR1 LNHDA, CDR2 SQIVND (reference sequence). V was cut by 6 bases and J by 2 bases, with 13 bases left in between. Looking up the rest from reference TRBV19 and TRBJ1-2 gives the full variable domain: DGGITQSPKYLFRKEGQNVTLSCEQNLNHDAMYWYRQDPGQGLRLIYYSQIVNDFQKGDIAEGYSVSREKKESFPLTVTSAQKNPTAFYLCASSRAGENYGYTFGSGTRLTVV.

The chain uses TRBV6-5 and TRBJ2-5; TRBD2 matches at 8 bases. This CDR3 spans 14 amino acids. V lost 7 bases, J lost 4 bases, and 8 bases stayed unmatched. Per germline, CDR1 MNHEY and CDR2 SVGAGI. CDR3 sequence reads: CASTPPGGTETQYF. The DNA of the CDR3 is TGTGCCAGCACCCCTCCGGGAGGGACAGAGACCCAGTACTTC.

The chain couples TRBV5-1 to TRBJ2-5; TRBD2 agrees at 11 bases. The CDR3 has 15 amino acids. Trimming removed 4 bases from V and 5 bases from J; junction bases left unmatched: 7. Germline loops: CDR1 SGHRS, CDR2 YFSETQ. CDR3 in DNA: TGCGCCAGCAGCATCGAACGACTAGCGGGGGAGACCCAGTACTTC. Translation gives CASSIERLAGETQYF.

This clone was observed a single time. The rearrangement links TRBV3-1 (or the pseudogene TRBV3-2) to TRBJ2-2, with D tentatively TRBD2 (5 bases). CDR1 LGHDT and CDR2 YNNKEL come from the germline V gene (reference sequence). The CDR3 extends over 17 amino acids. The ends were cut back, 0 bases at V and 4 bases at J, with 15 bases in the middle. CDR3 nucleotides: TGTGCCAGCAGCCAAGAAAGACTACTAACTCGCACCGGGGAGCTGTTTTTT. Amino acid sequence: CASSQERLLTRTGELFF.

The DNA for the CDR3 is TGTGCCAGTAGCCTTACGGGACAAACCAACACCGGGGAGCTGTTTTTT. This translates into CASSLTGQTNTGELFF. This chain uses TRBV19 with TRBJ2-2, with a weak D call TRBD1 (6 bases). The CDR3 consists of 16 residues. V lost 6 bases to trimming and J lost 2 bases, with 16 bases between them. Germline CDR1 and CDR2: LNHDA and SQIVND (reference sequence).

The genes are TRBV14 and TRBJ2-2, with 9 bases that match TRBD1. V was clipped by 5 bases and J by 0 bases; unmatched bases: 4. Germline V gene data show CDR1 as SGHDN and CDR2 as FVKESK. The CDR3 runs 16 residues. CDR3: CASSIWTGANTGELFF. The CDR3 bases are TGTGCCAGCAGCATCTGGACAGGGGCGAACACCGGGGAGCTGTTTTTT.

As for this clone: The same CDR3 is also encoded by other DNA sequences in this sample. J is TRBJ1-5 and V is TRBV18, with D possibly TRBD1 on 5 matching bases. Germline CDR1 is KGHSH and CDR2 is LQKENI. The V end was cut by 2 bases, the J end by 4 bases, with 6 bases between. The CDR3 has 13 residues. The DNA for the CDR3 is TGTGCCAGCTCACCAGACAGAAATCAGCCCCAGCATTTT. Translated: CASSPDRNQPQHF.

CDR3 amino acids: CASSLALGLAEFF. In nucleotides, the CDR3 is TGTGCCAGCAGCTTGGCCCTTGGACTAGCTGAGTTCTTC. The genes are TRBV5-5 and TRBJ2-1; 8 bases align to TRBD2. Losses at the gene ends were 0 bases for V and 14 bases for J; bases not matched to a gene: 7. The germline V gene has CDR1 SGHKS and CDR2 YYEKEE (reference sequence). CDR3 length equals 13 residues.

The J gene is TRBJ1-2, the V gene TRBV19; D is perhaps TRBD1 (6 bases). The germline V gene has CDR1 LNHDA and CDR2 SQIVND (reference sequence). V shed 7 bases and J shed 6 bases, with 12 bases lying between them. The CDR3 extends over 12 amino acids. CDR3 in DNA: TGTGCCAGTATGGAGCAGGGGCATGGCTACACCTTC. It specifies CASMEQGHGYTF.

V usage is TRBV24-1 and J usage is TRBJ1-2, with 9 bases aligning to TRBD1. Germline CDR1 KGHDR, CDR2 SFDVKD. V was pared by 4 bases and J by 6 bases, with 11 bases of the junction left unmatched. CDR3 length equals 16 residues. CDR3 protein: CATSERDREGWDGYTF. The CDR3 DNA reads TGTGCCACCAGTGAGCGGGACAGGGAGGGATGGGATGGCTACACCTTC.

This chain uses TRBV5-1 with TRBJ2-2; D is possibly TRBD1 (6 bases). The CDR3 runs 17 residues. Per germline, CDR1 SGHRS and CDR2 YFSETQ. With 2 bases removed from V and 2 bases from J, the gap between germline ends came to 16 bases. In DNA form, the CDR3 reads TGCGCCAGCAGCTTTGCAAGTGGGGGCCCTAACACCGGGGAGCTGTTTTTT. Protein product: CASSFASGGPNTGELFF.

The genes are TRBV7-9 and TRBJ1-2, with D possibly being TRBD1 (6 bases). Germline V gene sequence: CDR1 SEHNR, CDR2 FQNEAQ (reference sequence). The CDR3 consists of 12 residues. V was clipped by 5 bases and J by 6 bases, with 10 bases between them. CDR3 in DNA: TGTGCCAGCAGCACAGGGACGGATGGCTACACCTTC. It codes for CASSTGTDGYTF.

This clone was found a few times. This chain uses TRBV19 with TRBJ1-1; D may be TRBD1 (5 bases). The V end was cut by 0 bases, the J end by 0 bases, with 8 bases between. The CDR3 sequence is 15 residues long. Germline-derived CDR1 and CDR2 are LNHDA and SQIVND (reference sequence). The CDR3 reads CASSIEDTMNTEAFF. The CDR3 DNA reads TGTGCCAGTAGTATAGAGGACACAATGAACACTGAAGCTTTCTTT.

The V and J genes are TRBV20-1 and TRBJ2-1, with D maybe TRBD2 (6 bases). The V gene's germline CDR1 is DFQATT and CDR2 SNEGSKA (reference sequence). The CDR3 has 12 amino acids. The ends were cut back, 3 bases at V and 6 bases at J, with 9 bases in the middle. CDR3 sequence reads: CSASQGGNEQFF. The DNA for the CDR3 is TGCAGTGCTAGTCAGGGAGGCAATGAGCAGTTCTTC.

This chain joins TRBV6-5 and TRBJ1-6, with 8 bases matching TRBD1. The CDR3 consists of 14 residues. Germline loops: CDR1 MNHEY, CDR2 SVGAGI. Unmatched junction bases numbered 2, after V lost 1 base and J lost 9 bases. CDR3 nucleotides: TGTGCCAGCAGTTACTTACAGGGGGGTTCACCCCTCCACTTT. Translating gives CASSYLQGGSPLHF.